The 18 T cell receptor beta chains given below trace back to one sample, sequenced in a study of T cells after yellow fever vaccination. TCRdb called the 5' RACE reads again in MiXCR, with one record for every CDR3 protein. Of about 230,000 distinct CDR3 sequences in the sample, over 6.5% were seen once. The material sequenced was CD4+ T cells sorted from PBMCs, taken on the day of the yellow fever booster vaccination. All receptors derive from a young man who received the YFV17D yellow fever vaccine.

This clonotype appeared a few times. The chain has TRBV20-1 and TRBJ2-7; D may correspond to TRBD1 or TRBD2 (5 bases each). Germline V gene sequence: CDR1 DFQATT, CDR2 SNEGSKA (reference sequence). This CDR3 is built from 14 residues. V lost 3 bases and J lost 3, with 15 bases in between. The CDR3: CSASRGRGGYEQYF. Here the CDR3 DNA reads TGCAGTGCTAGCCGAGGCCGGGGCGGCTACGAGCAGTACTTC.

The sample holds many counts of this clonotype. The genes are TRBV6-2 or TRBV6-3 and TRBJ2-7, with TRBD1 as a possible D gene (5 bases). CDR3 length equals 14 residues. The V and J ends lost 7 bases and 0 bases respectively, with 13 bases between them. Germline V gives CDR1 MNHEY, CDR2 SVGEGT. CDR3 in DNA: TGTGCCAGCACGCGGCAGGGTGGCTCCTACGAGCAGTACTTC. This codes for CASTRQGGSYEQYF.

CDR3 sequence: CASSFDTPTNPLHF. CDR3 nucleotide sequence: TGTGCCAGCAGCTTTGACACCCCGACGAATCCCCTCCACTTT. The rearrangement uses TRBV7-8 and TRBJ1-6; D is unresolved. The length of the CDR3 is 14 residues. The V gene lost 3 bases and the J gene lost 13 bases, with 16 bases spanning the gap. The germline V gene encodes CDR1 SGHVS and CDR2 FQNEAQ.

This clonotype has a handful of counts. This chain uses TRBV7-2 with TRBJ2-1; 12 bases align to TRBD2. The CDR3 sequence is 15 residues long. The germline V gene encodes CDR1 SGHTA and CDR2 FQGNSA. The junction had 2 bases not matched to a gene; V was cut back by 0 bases and J by 8 bases. The CDR3 is CASSLALAGGYEQFF. In nucleotides, the CDR3 is TGTGCCAGCAGCTTAGCACTAGCGGGAGGATATGAGCAGTTCTTC.

The V call is TRBV5-1, the J call TRBJ2-1, with a tentative D call TRBD2 (6 bases). In germline, CDR1 is SGHRS, CDR2 YFSETQ. This CDR3 region has 13 residues. The V gene lost 7 bases and the J gene lost 6 bases, with 14 bases spanning the gap. The CDR3 sequence: CASWAGPGNEQFF. The CDR3 region has the DNA TGCGCCAGCTGGGCGGGACCCGGCAATGAGCAGTTCTTC.

This clonotype was seen repeatedly, ten times or more. The rearrangement joins TRBV18 to TRBJ2-1; 13 positions agree with TRBD2. Germline V gene sequence: CDR1 KGHSH, CDR2 LQKENI. Germline trimming cut 1 base from V and 6 bases from J; bases unmatched to any gene: 3. There are 16 residues in the CDR3. The CDR3 DNA reads as TGTGCCAGCTCACCACTGGGACTAGCGGGAACCAATGAGCAGTTCTTC. Amino acid sequence: CASSPLGLAGTNEQFF.

In its sample, this clonotype was seen many times. This chain links TRBV3-1 with TRBJ2-7; D gene unclear. The CDR3 contains 11 residues. Trimming took 2 bases from V and 6 from J, leaving 5 bases between them. Germline V gives CDR1 LGHDT, CDR2 YNNKEL (reference sequence). The CDR3 nucleotides are TGTGCCAGCAGCCAATCGTCCGAGCAGTACTTC. This gives the protein CASSQSSEQYF.

This clonotype occurred a few times. The chain has TRBV29-1 and TRBJ2-1; TRBD1 agrees at 7 bases. Germline V CDR1 and CDR2: SQVTM, ANQGSEA. The CDR3 contains 15 residues. V lost 4 bases and J lost 4; bases outside the gene matches: 10. CDR3 loop: CSVGASRGRYNEQFF. CDR3 nucleotides: TGCAGCGTTGGGGCTTCAAGGGGGCGTTACAATGAGCAGTTCTTC.

This clonotype was counted ten times or more. The V gene is TRBV7-9, the J gene TRBJ2-1, with D hard to call. The CDR3 covers 12 residues. The V end was cut by 6 bases, the J end by 6 bases, with 9 bases between. Germline-derived CDR1 and CDR2 are SEHNR and FQNEAQ (reference sequence). CDR3 DNA sequence: TGTGCCAGCAGTCGGCAGTTCAATGAGCAGTTCTTC. Translating gives CASSRQFNEQFF.

This clonotype has only a few counts. The rearrangement joins TRBV7-2 to TRBJ2-1; 10 nucleotides agree with TRBD2. Germline V gene data show CDR1 as SGHTA and CDR2 as FQGNSA. Unmatched junction bases numbered 12, after V lost 4 bases and J lost 6 bases. CDR3 length equals 17 residues. CDR3 nucleotides: TGTGCCAGCAGCTCCGGACTAGCGGCCACGAAGGGCAATGAGCAGTTCTTC. Translating gives CASSSGLAATKGNEQFF.

The V and J genes are TRBV9 and TRBJ2-1; 7 positions match TRBD1. Trimming took 3 bases from V and 2 from J; bases not matched to a gene: 2. Germline V gene sequence: CDR1 SGDLS, CDR2 YYNGEE. This CDR3 has 14 residues. CDR3 nucleotides: TGTGCCAGCAGCGCGACAGGGCCCTACAATGAGCAGTTCTTC. Its translation is CASSATGPYNEQFF. Looking up the rest from reference TRBV9 and TRBJ2-1 gives the full variable domain: DSGVTQTPKHLITATGQRVTLRCSPRSGDLSVYWYQQSLDQGLQFLIQYYNGEERAKGNILERFSAQQFPDLHSELNLSSLELGDSALYFCASSATGPYNEQFFGPGTRLTVL.

The chain joins TRBV6-5 to TRBJ2-1; TRBD2 matches at 8 bases. This CDR3 is 15 amino acids long. The ends lost 6 bases at V and 3 bases at J; junction bases unmatched: 7. The V gene's germline CDR1 is MNHEY and CDR2 SVGAGI. CDR3 protein: CASSPPGGGYNEQFF. The CDR3 DNA reads TGTGCCAGCAGCCCCCCCGGGGGGGGCTACAATGAGCAGTTCTTC.

This sequence joins TRBV5-1 and TRBJ2-1; no firm D call. This CDR3 is 12 amino acids long. V was cut by 1 base and J by 10 bases, with 9 bases left in between. The germline V gene has CDR1 SGHRS and CDR2 YFSETQ. CDR3 loop: CASSLRVPEQFF. Here the CDR3 DNA reads TGCGCCAGCAGCTTGAGGGTACCGGAGCAGTTCTTC.

This clonotype has a count of ten or more. This rearrangement joins TRBV7-9 to TRBJ1-5, with TRBD1 matching over 11 bases. This CDR3 has 13 amino acids. CDR1 is SEHNR, CDR2 FQNEAQ, per germline (reference sequence). Trimming at V came to 5 bases and at J to 7 bases, leaving 1 base not matched to a gene. CDR3 amino acids: CASSRTGGQPQHF. CDR3 coding DNA: TGTGCCAGCAGCCGGACAGGGGGCCAGCCCCAGCATTTT.

This clonotype was seen ten or more times. The limits of the CDR3 on the DNA are not certain, so only TCRdb's listed CDR3 is given. The chain has TRBV28 and TRBJ2-2; the D call TRBD1 from the table was never checked on the DNA. The germline V gene encodes CDR1 MDHEN and CDR2 SYDVKM. The CDR3 has 14 amino acids, counting both end residues. The CDR3 sequence: CASILGRATGELFF.

The rearrangement links TRBV24-1 to TRBJ2-3; 7 bases align to TRBD1. The CDR3 loop spans 16 amino acids. V lost 0 bases to trimming and J lost 1 base; unmatched junction nucleotides: 3. Germline V gene sequence: CDR1 KGHDR, CDR2 SFDVKD. CDR3 in DNA: TGTGCCACCAGTGATTTGCAGGGGGTCGGCACAGATACGCAGTATTTT. Protein product: CATSDLQGVGTDTQYF.

This chain links TRBV7-8 with TRBJ2-5; D gene unclear. This CDR3 has 13 amino acids. The V gene's germline CDR1 is SGHVS and CDR2 FQNEAQ. The V end was cut by 5 bases, the J end by 7 bases, with 14 bases between. The CDR3 loop is CASSTLNWATQYF. The CDR3 DNA sequence: TGTGCCAGCAGCACCCTAAATTGGGCGACCCAGTACTTC.

This clonotype was picked up many times. The chain uses TRBV7-9 and TRBJ2-7; maybe TRBD1 (6 bases). CDR1 and CDR2 (germline): SEHNR, FQNEAQ (reference sequence). The CDR3 runs to 15 residues. Trimming shortened V by 3 bases and J by 0 bases, and 12 bases separated the two germline ends. The DNA of the CDR3 is TGTGCCAGCAGCTTCTGGGAGACAGGCTCCTACGAGCAGTACTTC. Translated, it gives CASSFWETGSYEQYF.